These 30 T cell receptor beta chains came from one sample sequenced in a study of blood T cell repertoires in COVID-19. Sequencing used immunoSEQ multiplex PCR; TCRdb keeps in-frame clones, though not all of them. The table includes roughly 230,000 clones, 80% to 90% detected once. Sequencing was carried out using PBMCs or T cells enriched from blood (not recorded which). Receptors originate from a man younger than 40 in a cohort exposed to, infected with or recovered from COVID-19 (not recorded which).

The rearrangement links TRBV28 to TRBJ1-2; 10 nucleotides match TRBD1. The CDR3 runs to 16 residues. The trim removed 7 bases at V and 4 bases at J, leaving 12 bases unmatched. Germline V gene lookup returns CDR1 MDHEN and CDR2 SYDVKM. CDR3 in DNA: TGTGCCAGCACCTCCGGGGGGACAGGGGACCGCTATGGCTACACCTTC. As protein: CASTSGGTGDRYGYTF.

The count of this clone is one. This chain joins TRBV7-6 and TRBJ2-7, with D perhaps matching TRBD1 (6 bases). V lost 1 base and J 3 bases, leaving 13 bases between the germline ends. Germline V gene sequence: CDR1 SGHVS, CDR2 FNYEAQ. The CDR3 spans 15 residues. This CDR3 reads CASSLEAPGDYEQYF. The CDR3 nucleotides are TGTGCCAGCAGCTTAGAGGCCCCAGGGGACTACGAGCAGTACTTC.

This chain uses TRBV15 with TRBJ1-3; D is perhaps TRBD1 (6 bases). The V and J ends lost 5 bases and 1 base respectively, with 15 bases between them. This CDR3 region has 16 residues. Germline V gene data show CDR1 as LNHNV and CDR2 as YYDKDF (reference sequence). The CDR3 protein is CATSGADSISGNTIYF. CDR3 DNA: TGTGCCACCAGCGGCGCGGACAGTATATCTGGAAACACCATATATTTT.

The chain uses TRBV13 and TRBJ2-6; TRBD1 agrees at 7 bases. Per the germline V gene, CDR1 is PRHDT and CDR2 is FYEKMQ (reference sequence). The CDR3 covers 19 residues. The trim removed 2 bases at V and 6 bases at J, leaving 16 bases unmatched. The CDR3 here is CASSLYWDSYSGSANVLTF. CDR3 coding DNA: TGTGCCAGCAGCTTATATTGGGACAGCTACTCTGGTTCGGCCAACGTCCTGACTTTC.

The rearrangement joins TRBV3-1 (or the pseudogene TRBV3-2) to TRBJ2-5; 10 bases map to TRBD1. V shed 6 bases and J 4 bases; nucleotides not matched to a gene: 5. Per the germline V gene, CDR1 is LGHDT and CDR2 is YNNKEL (reference sequence). CDR3 size: 14 residues. The CDR3 sequence: CASSRQGAGETQYF. DNA of the CDR3: TGTGCCAGCAGTCGACAGGGGGCGGGAGAGACCCAGTACTTC.

V usage is TRBV13 and J usage is TRBJ2-1; D is possibly TRBD2 (5 bases). Trimming left V 7 bases short and J 4 bases short, with 17 bases between. The CDR3 length is 15 residues. The germline gives CDR1 PRHDT, CDR2 FYEKMQ (reference sequence). CDR3 coding DNA: TGTGCCAGCACCCCCGGGCTAGCTCTTTACAATGAGCAGTTCTTC. Its protein product is CASTPGLALYNEQFF.

The chain joins TRBV2 to TRBJ1-2; D call uncertain. Germline V lookup: CDR1 SNHLY, CDR2 FYNNEI. There are 14 residues in the CDR3. With 7 bases removed from V and 4 bases from J, the gap between germline ends came to 16 bases. The CDR3 DNA reads TGTGCCAGCACCCTGATAGGAGACCCCTATGGCTACACCTTC. Its protein is CASTLIGDPYGYTF.

This chain uses TRBV6-6 with TRBJ1-1, with 9 bases lining up with TRBD1. Germline CDR1 is MNHNY and CDR2 is SVGAGI (reference sequence). The CDR3 loop spans 14 amino acids. V lost 6 bases, J lost 1 base, and 3 bases stayed unmatched. The DNA of the CDR3 is TGTGCCAGCAGAGGACAGGGGACGAACACTGAAGCTTTCTTT. Residues: CASRGQGTNTEAFF.

This chain connects TRBV19 to TRBJ2-1, with 8 bases lining up with TRBD2. This CDR3 is 16 amino acids long. The V and J ends lost 5 bases and 2 bases, in that order; junction bases with no gene match: 8. Per germline, CDR1 LNHDA and CDR2 SQIVND (reference sequence). The CDR3 sequence is CASSPSVAGPYNEQFF. The CDR3 DNA sequence: TGTGCCAGTAGTCCGTCGGTAGCGGGGCCCTACAATGAGCAGTTCTTC.

The chain combines TRBV5-4 with TRBJ2-7, with 7 bases fitting TRBD1. The junction had 10 bases not matched to a gene; V was cut back by 4 bases and J by 3 bases. The CDR3 has 15 residues. Germline V gene lookup returns CDR1 SGHNT and CDR2 YYREEE (reference sequence). The CDR3 DNA reads as TGTGCCAGCAGCGAGGGACAGCCAGACCTCTACGAGCAGTACTTC. It is translated as CASSEGQPDLYEQYF.

V usage is TRBV7-9 and J usage is TRBJ2-7; TRBD2 aligns across 13 bases. Germline V gene data show CDR1 as SEHNR and CDR2 as FQNEAQ (reference sequence). This CDR3 comprises 18 residues. V lost 5 bases, J lost 0 bases, and 10 bases stayed unmatched. The CDR3, as DNA: TGTGCCAGCAGCGCAATTACTAGCGGGAGGGCCCCCTCCTACGAGCAGTACTTC. Residues: CASSAITSGRAPSYEQYF.

This sequence joins TRBV2 and TRBJ2-7, with 8 positions matching TRBD2. Per germline, CDR1 SNHLY and CDR2 FYNNEI. This CDR3 comprises 14 residues. The ends lost 7 bases at V and 3 bases at J; junction bases unmatched: 8. CDR3 sequence: CASTNGGVGYEQYF. CDR3 in DNA: TGTGCCAGCACCAACGGGGGGGTCGGCTACGAGCAGTACTTC.

This CDR3 is CASSYLAGGPETQYF. The DNA for the CDR3 is TGTGCCAGCAGCTACCTAGCGGGAGGGCCAGAGACCCAGTACTTC. The chain couples TRBV11-2 to TRBJ2-5; TRBD2 aligns across 12 bases. The CDR3 loop spans 15 amino acids. CDR1 is SGHAT, CDR2 FQNNGV, per germline. The J segment lost 4 bases and the V segment lost 4 bases, leaving 4 bases of the junction unmatched.

This clone was seen once. V gene TRBV9 combines with J gene TRBJ2-3; possible D gene TRBD2, 5 bases. Germline assignment: CDR1 SGDLS and CDR2 YYNGEE. This CDR3 spans 14 amino acids. Trimming took 2 bases from V and 3 from J, leaving 10 bases between them. The CDR3 bases are TGTGCCAGCAGCGTCGGTCCGGGGACAGATACGCAGTATTTT. Translation: CASSVGPGTDTQYF. The full variable domain, rest sourced from reference TRBV9 and TRBJ2-3, is DSGVTQTPKHLITATGQRVTLRCSPRSGDLSVYWYQQSLDQGLQFLIQYYNGEERAKGNILERFSAQQFPDLHSELNLSSLELGDSALYFCASSVGPGTDTQYFGPGTRLTVL.

The V gene is TRBV7-3, the J gene TRBJ1-2; 9 bases agree with TRBD1. CDR3 size: 17 residues. Germline V gene lookup returns CDR1 SGHTA and CDR2 FQGTGA. The V segment lost 2 bases and the J segment 4 bases; nucleotides outside the gene matches: 11. The CDR3 loop is CASSLAGDRVPPYGYTF. CDR3 in DNA: TGTGCCAGCAGCTTAGCCGGGGACAGGGTACCGCCCTATGGCTACACCTTC.

The sample holds a few counts of this clone. The V and J genes are TRBV10-1 and TRBJ1-1; TRBD1 is a possible D gene (5 bases). V was clipped by 5 bases and J by 8 bases, with 12 bases between them. Germline V lookup: CDR1 WNHNN, CDR2 SYGVQD (reference sequence). The CDR3 extends over 12 amino acids. CDR3: CASSSTGPEAFF. The CDR3 DNA reads as TGCGCCAGCAGTTCTACAGGTCCGGAAGCTTTCTTT.

The rearrangement links TRBV27 to TRBJ1-1; D gene ambiguous. The V gene's germline CDR1 is MNHEY and CDR2 SMNVEV (reference sequence). CDR3 size: 14 residues. Trimming took off 6 bases at V and 0 bases at J, with 11 bases between the two ends. In DNA, the CDR3 is TGTGCCAGCAGCCCCAACAGATTGAACACTGAAGCTTTCTTT. As protein: CASSPNRLNTEAFF.

The chain recombines TRBV9 with TRBJ1-2, with 10 bases lining up with TRBD1. Trimming cost V 3 bases and J 6 bases; bases outside gene matches: 14. Germline V gene sequence: CDR1 SGDLS, CDR2 YYNGEE. The CDR3 loop spans 17 amino acids. Here the CDR3 DNA reads TGTGCCAGCAGCGGACTATACCCGGACAGGGGGGTGCATGGCTACACCTTC. Its translation is CASSGLYPDRGVHGYTF.

This clone was recorded once. The chain links TRBV19 to TRBJ1-5; possibly TRBD1 for D (6 bases). The V end was cut by 4 bases, the J end by 3 bases, with 16 bases between. Germline CDR1 and CDR2: LNHDA and SQIVND (reference sequence). The CDR3 contains 16 residues. DNA of the CDR3: TGTGCCAGTAGTACCGACACAGGGAACATCAATCAGCCCCAGCATTTT. Translating it yields CASSTDTGNINQPQHF.

The V gene is TRBV4-3, the J gene TRBJ1-4; D not resolved. CDR3 size: 16 residues. Trimming cost V 1 base and J 7 bases, with 16 bases left between them. Germline V gene sequence: CDR1 LGHNA, CDR2 YSLEER. CDR3 DNA: TGCGCCAGCAGCCAAGGGAGGGAGCGAGTAACTGAAAAACTGTTTTTT. Protein: CASSQGRERVTEKLFF.

The gene calls are TRBV9 and TRBJ1-1; D remains unclear. Germline V gene lookup returns CDR1 SGDLS and CDR2 YYNGEE. V dropped 3 bases and J dropped 7 bases, with 10 bases sitting between them. This CDR3 spans 12 amino acids. For the CDR3, the DNA is TGTGCCAGCAGCGCCACGGGGATTGAAGCTTTCTTT. Encoded protein: CASSATGIEAFF.

This chain uses TRBV2 with TRBJ2-7; TRBD2 matches at 14 bases. Looked up from germline, CDR1 is SNHLY and CDR2 is FYNNEI. Trimming removed 7 bases from V and 3 bases from J; junction bases left unmatched: 5. CDR3 length equals 15 residues. The CDR3 DNA sequence: TGTGCCAGCAATAGACTAGCGGGAGGGCTCTACGAGCAGTACTTC. Translated: CASNRLAGGLYEQYF.

The CDR3 loop reads CASSQRRDRPNTEAFF. The CDR3, as DNA: TGTGCCAGCAGCCAGCGCCGGGACAGGCCGAACACTGAAGCTTTCTTT. This chain connects TRBV7-8 to TRBJ1-1; 8 bases are a match to TRBD1. The CDR3 is 16 residues long. The germline CDR1 and CDR2 sequences are SGHVS and FQNEAQ. The junction had 9 bases not matched to a gene; V was cut back by 5 bases and J by 1 base.

The genes are TRBV29-1 and TRBJ2-7; D is uncertain. Trimming took 7 bases from V and 6 from J, leaving 13 bases between them. This CDR3 has 11 residues. In germline, CDR1 is SQVTM, CDR2 ANQGSEA. CDR3 amino acids: CSGRLGGEQYF. CDR3 nucleotides: TGCAGCGGCAGACTGGGTGGCGAGCAGTACTTC.

V and J are TRBV5-1 and TRBJ2-2, with D unresolved. CDR3 length: 15 residues. Germline lookup yields CDR1 SGHRS and CDR2 YFSETQ. Trimming took off 0 bases at V and 3 bases at J, with 9 bases between the two ends. CDR3 coding DNA: TGCGCCAGCAGCTTGGGTGCTCGGGACACCGGGGAGCTGTTTTTT. Its protein product is CASSLGARDTGELFF.

The chain links TRBV3-1 (or the pseudogene TRBV3-2) to TRBJ2-1; tentatively, D is TRBD2 (5 bases). CDR3 length: 13 amino acids. Per the germline V gene, CDR1 is LGHDT and CDR2 is YNNKEL (reference sequence). V was cut by 4 bases and J by 6 bases, with 10 bases left in between. CDR3 sequence reads: CASSLVAGNEQFF. The CDR3 DNA reads TGTGCCAGCAGCCTAGTTGCGGGCAATGAGCAGTTCTTC.

The J gene is TRBJ1-1, the V gene TRBV25-1; D is uncertain. The CDR3 totals 13 residues. Germline V lookup: CDR1 MGHDK, CDR2 SYGVNS. Trimming shortened V by 8 bases and J by 0 bases, and 10 bases separated the two germline ends. For the CDR3, the DNA is TGTGCCAGCCGCACCTATATGAACACTGAAGCTTTCTTT. Protein: CASRTYMNTEAFF.

The chain is built from TRBV5-6 and TRBJ1-2, with D hard to call. Trimming left V 0 bases short and J 8 bases short, with 11 bases between. CDR1 and CDR2 (germline): SGHDT, YYEEEE. This CDR3 has 13 residues. In DNA form, the CDR3 reads TGTGCCAGCAGCTTGGTGGCAGGCCCAGGCTACACCTTC. Amino acid sequence: CASSLVAGPGYTF.

The rearrangement uses TRBV27 and TRBJ2-7; TRBD2 might be the D (6 bases). Germline-derived CDR1 and CDR2 are MNHEY and SMNVEV (reference sequence). Trimming took 3 bases from V and 2 from J, leaving 20 bases between them. The CDR3 contains 17 residues. CDR3 nucleotide sequence: TGTGCCAGCAGTTTCCTCCCCGGGGCGGGATTCACCTACGAGCAGTACTTC. It yields the protein CASSFLPGAGFTYEQYF.

The chain couples TRBV11-2 to TRBJ2-1; 13 bases are shared with TRBD2. This CDR3 is built from 15 residues. CDR1 and CDR2 from the germline V gene are SGHAT and FQNNGV. V trimming: 5 bases; J trimming: 8 bases; junction bases outside the gene matches: 6. This CDR3 is CASSPTSGRAHEQFF. Here the CDR3 DNA reads TGTGCCAGCAGCCCAACTAGCGGGAGGGCCCATGAGCAGTTCTTC.